The clone carrying this TCR beta chain was counted between two and nine times. Its antigen remains unknown. Trimming removed 2 bases at V and 4 bases at J, with 11 bases between. Germline assignment: CDR1 MNHEY and CDR2 SVGEGT. This CDR3 is 14 amino acids long. Generated by immunoSEQ multiplex PCR, the TCRdb table keeps only in-frame clones and is missing some. Of about 27,000 clones detected, roughly 70% appear once; the ten largest clones hold 22%. The data are from a study of vaccination effects on CD4 cells after COVID-19. The study's findings and limits: Infection- and vaccine-induced clones contracted markedly late after vaccination.

Antigen-specific CD4+ T cells were expanded (with viral peptide pools) by the ViraFEST assay ahead of sequencing. Researchers isolated CD4+ T cells once around 11 days of culture had elapsed. Having tested negative for nucleocapsid antibodies, the vaccine recipients showed no prior SARS-CoV-2 infection. About 2 million PBMC were placed in each well, which was supplemented with about 9.3 IU/ml IL-2 and around 9.4 ug/ml peptides. V usage is TRBV6-2 or TRBV6-3 and J usage is TRBJ1-1; a possible D gene is TRBD1 (5 bases). The receptor was isolated from a human donor who received a COVID-19 vaccine. The sequenced sample was CD4+ T cells from PBMCs cultured with HCoV-NL63 spike peptides, obtained before COVID-19 vaccination. The CDR3 DNA sequence: TGTGCCAGCAGTTACGGGTCAGGGCGCACTGAAGCTTTCTTT. As protein: CASSYGSGRTEAFF.